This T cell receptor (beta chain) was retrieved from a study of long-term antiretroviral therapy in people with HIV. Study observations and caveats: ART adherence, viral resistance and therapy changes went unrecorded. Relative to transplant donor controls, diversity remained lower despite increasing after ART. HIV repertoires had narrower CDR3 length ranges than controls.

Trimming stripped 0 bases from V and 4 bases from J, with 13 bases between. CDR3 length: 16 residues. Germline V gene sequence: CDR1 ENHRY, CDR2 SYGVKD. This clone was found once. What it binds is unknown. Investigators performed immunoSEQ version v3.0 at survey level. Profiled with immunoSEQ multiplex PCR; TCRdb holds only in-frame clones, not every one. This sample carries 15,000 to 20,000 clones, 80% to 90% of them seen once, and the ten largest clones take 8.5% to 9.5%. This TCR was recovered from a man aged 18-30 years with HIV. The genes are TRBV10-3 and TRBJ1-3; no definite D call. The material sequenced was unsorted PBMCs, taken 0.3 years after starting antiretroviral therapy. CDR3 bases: TGTGCCATCAGTGAGTCGAGTCCAGCTAAAGGAAACACCATATATTTT. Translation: CAISESSPAKGNTIYF.